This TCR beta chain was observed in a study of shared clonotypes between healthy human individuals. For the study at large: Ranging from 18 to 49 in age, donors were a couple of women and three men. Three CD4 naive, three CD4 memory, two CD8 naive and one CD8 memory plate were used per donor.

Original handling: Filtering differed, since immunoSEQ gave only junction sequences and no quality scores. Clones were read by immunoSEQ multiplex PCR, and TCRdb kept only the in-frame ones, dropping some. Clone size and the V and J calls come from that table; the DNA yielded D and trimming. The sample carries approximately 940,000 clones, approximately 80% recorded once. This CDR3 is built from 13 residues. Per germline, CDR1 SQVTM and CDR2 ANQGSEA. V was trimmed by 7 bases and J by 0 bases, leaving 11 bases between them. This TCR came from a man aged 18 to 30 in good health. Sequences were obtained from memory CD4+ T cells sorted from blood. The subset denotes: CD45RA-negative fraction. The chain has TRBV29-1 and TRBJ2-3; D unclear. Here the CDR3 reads CSAAVDSTDTQYF. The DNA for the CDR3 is TGCAGCGCCGCAGTGGATAGCACAGATACGCAGTATTTT.